The table lists the clone carrying this T cell receptor (beta chain) with many counts. Its antigen is currently unknown. Individual cDNA molecules each received unique molecular identifiers attached to them. TCRdb independently ran MiXCR on the 5' RACE reads; one entry per CDR3 protein. The table has tens of thousands of distinct CDR3 sequences, around 9.3% seen once. The data were obtained in a study of early T cells in non-severe SARS-CoV-2 infection. As for the study in general: Unpaired chains resulted from sequencing bulk RNA of unsorted whole blood. Study-wide results and caveats: Anti-spike CD8 responses were favored by VDJdb matching, which missed private and CD4 specificities.

Germline V gene data show CDR1 as SEHNR and CDR2 as FQNEAQ (reference sequence). The length of the CDR3 is 15 residues. Trimming cost V 5 bases and J 4 bases; bases outside gene matches: 4. This specimen was whole blood, taken at baseline. This chain links TRBV7-9 with TRBJ2-2; the match to TRBD1 covers 10 bases. This receptor was obtained from an adult who was a healthcare worker with PCR-confirmed SARS-CoV-2 infection or an uninfected control (not recorded which). CDR3 amino acids: CASSEGQGSTGELFF. CDR3 in DNA: TGTGCCAGCAGCGAGGGACAGGGGAGCACCGGGGAGCTGTTTTTT.